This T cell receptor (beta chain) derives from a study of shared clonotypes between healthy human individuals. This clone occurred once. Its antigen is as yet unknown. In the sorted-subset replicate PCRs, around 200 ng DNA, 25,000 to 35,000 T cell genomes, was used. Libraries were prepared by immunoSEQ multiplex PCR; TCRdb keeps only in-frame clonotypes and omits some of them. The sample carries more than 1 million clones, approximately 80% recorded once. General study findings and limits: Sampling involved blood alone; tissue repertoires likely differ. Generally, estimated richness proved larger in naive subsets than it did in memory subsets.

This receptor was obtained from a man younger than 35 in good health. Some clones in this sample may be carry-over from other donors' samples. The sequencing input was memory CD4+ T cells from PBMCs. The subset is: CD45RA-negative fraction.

Here the CDR3 DNA reads TGTGCCAGCAGCTTAGCAGGGGTGTTGCTGACAGATACGCAGTATTTT. Its translation: CASSLAGVLLTDTQYF. This rearrangement joins TRBV7-2 to TRBJ2-3; D perhaps matches TRBD1 (5 bases). CDR3 size: 16 residues. Germline CDR1 reads SGHTA; CDR2 reads FQGNSA. The ends were cut back, 0 bases at V and 3 bases at J, with 13 bases in the middle.